This TCR beta chain came from a study of T cell responses to AZD1222 COVID-19 vaccine (dated by TCRdb to about 2021). Looking at the study overall: A total of 240 or so trial participants underwent TCR sequencing, of whom 207 had received two doses of AZD1222 and approximately 26 had received two doses of the MenACWY control vaccine. Trial participants were enrolled by age into 18-55, 56-69 and 70-plus year subgroups, with roughly 150, 30 and 60 TCR-sequenced participants respectively.

The CDR3 regions of human TCRbeta chains were analyzed by immunosequencing. The paper's data handling went like this. TCRs in the repertoires were compared against a reference library of SARS-CoV-2-specific TCRs that had been generated with the MIRA antigen-specificity platform. Breadth meant the fraction of unique TCRs that were SARS-CoV-2-associated, whereas depth meant the fraction of total T cells that were SARS-CoV-2-associated. Using the MIRA data, each spike-specific TCR was mapped to the spike region that the TCR reacts to and placed in a CD4 or CD8 class. Log10-transformed breadth and depth values were compared by one-way ANOVA with Sidak's multiple comparisons tests. The table was pulled from immuneACCESS by TCRdb, which kept in-frame rearrangements only. Such tables lose some clones; where checked, under half of the loss comes from unresolved V genes, and the rest has no known cause. Clone size and the V and J calls come from that table; the DNA yielded D and trimming. The sample contains roughly 150,000 clones, more than 75% of them found a single time. In total, the top ten clones hold roughly 9.7% of the sample.

The label giving this sample's time point can be read as: about 28 days (+/-7) after the second vaccine dose. AZD1222 recipients whose second dose came at about 4 weeks and those whose second dose came at about 12 weeks were combined into one group, since spike-specific TCR depth and breadth did not differ between the two schedules. The vaccinee samples were drawn from two UK trials, COV001 and COV002, one of which was a single-blind randomized controlled phase 2/3 trial testing AZD1222 (ChAdOx1 nCoV-19) in healthy adults. For TCRbeta chain sequencing, PBMC samples were collected from trial participants at day 0 and at day 28 after the second dose. A remark on this clone: No antigen is known for it. Qualities for individual bases were not recorded, and no much larger clone is one base off.

The full study reports these points: The whole spike protein was spanned by vaccine-associated CD4 TCRs, and dominant responses were seen in regions 160-218 and 743-854. Because no day 14 peak-response samples were available, repertoires were characterized only after the peak T cell response. Conclusions about previously exposed vaccinees were limited because only five to seven AZD1222 recipients were SARS-CoV-2 seropositive at baseline. Spike-specific TCR breadth and depth rose significantly after two AZD1222 doses compared with day 0 and with MenACWY recipients. In the small 56-69-year group, the increase in depth fell short of significance, most likely because of low power. Most participants were white British and females outnumbered males, and the authors suggested that clonal diversity may have been underestimated. Reportedly, almost half of the unique spike-specific TCRs recognized epitopes lying outside the regions that are mutated in the B.1.351 and B.1.1.7 variants.

The source material was peripheral blood, sampled 28 days after the second AZD1222 dose. The receptor's source is an adult who received the AZD1222 COVID-19 vaccine.

The encoded CDR3 is CASSKGGAVAEQYF. The nucleotide sequence reads TGTGCCAGCTCGAAGGGGGGTGCGGTTGCCGAGCAGTACTTC. The rearranged chain carries TRBV7-9 and TRBJ2-7; the D gene is possibly TRBD1 or TRBD2, with 6 bases matching each. The germline V gene (reference sequence) specifies SEHNR as CDR1 and FQNEAQ as CDR2. Including the terminal cysteine and phenylalanine, the CDR3 comprises 14 residues. Of the read, only the CDR3 DNA is kept; its 42 bases are in frame from base 1. Trimming removed 8 bases from V and 6 bases from J, leaving 20 bases between the germline ends.